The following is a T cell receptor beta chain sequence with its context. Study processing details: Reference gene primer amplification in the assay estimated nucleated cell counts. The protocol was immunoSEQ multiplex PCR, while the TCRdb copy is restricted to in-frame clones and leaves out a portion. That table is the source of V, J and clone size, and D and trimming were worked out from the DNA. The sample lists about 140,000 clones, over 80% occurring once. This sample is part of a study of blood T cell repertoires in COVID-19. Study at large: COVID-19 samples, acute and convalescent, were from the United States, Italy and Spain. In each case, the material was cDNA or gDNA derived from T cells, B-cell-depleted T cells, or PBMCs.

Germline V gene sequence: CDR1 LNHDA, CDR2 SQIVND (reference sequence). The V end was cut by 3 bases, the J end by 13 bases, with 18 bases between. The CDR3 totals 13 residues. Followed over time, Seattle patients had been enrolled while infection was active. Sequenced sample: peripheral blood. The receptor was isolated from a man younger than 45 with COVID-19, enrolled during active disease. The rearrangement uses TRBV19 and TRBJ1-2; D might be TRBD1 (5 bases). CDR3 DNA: TGTGCCAGTAGTATTGAGACAGCGCCCCGGCTCACCTTC. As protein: CASSIETAPRLTF.